A single sample gave rise to the 12 T cell receptor beta chains below, sequenced in a study of T cell responses to AZD1222 COVID-19 vaccine (dated by TCRdb to about 2021). Taken with the paper, the label for time point translates to: about 28 days (+/-7) after the second vaccine dose. The method was the immunoSEQ multiplex PCR assay. Here the immuneACCESS table is served through TCRdb, limited to in-frame sequences with V and J called. Missing clones are a known gap in these copies; in checked studies unresolved V genes cover under half, and the rest lacks a known reason. This sample comprises some 100,000 clones, roughly 86% of them detected only once. The top ten clones comprise around 17% of the sample. Sequencing was performed on peripheral blood, taken 28 days after the second AZD1222 dose. The receptors shown here come from an adult who received the AZD1222 COVID-19 vaccine.

The rearrangement uses TRBV7-2 and TRBJ2-1; D call uncertain. The ends were cut back, 1 base at V and 10 bases at J, with 14 bases in the middle. CDR1 SGHTA and CDR2 FQGNSA come from the germline V gene. CDR3 size: 14 residues. This chain's CDR3 is CASSLGDAYEEQFF. The CDR3 region has the DNA TGTGCCAGCAGCTTAGGAGACGCCTACGAAGAGCAGTTCTTC.

The J gene is TRBJ1-5, the V gene TRBV6-5; a weak D match, TRBD1 (5 bases). This CDR3 spans 12 amino acids. Per germline, CDR1 MNHEY and CDR2 SVGAGI. V lost 10 bases and J 4 bases, leaving 11 bases between the germline ends. The chain's CDR3 is CATQGWNQPQHF. CDR3 bases: TGTGCCACCCAGGGATGGAATCAGCCCCAGCATTTT.

The V call is TRBV11-2, the J call TRBJ2-7; 9 nucleotides match TRBD1. CDR3 length equals 15 residues. CDR1 is SGHAT, CDR2 FQNNGV, per germline. Trimming removed 0 bases from V and 3 bases from J; junction bases left unmatched: 3. The CDR3 region has the DNA TGTGCCAGCAGCTTAGATCCGGACAGGGGCTACGAGCAGTACTTC. Its translation: CASSLDPDRGYEQYF.

The chain joins TRBV7-6 to TRBJ1-1; D not resolved. Germline lookup yields CDR1 SGHVS and CDR2 FNYEAQ. The CDR3 loop spans 13 amino acids. V shed 0 bases and J shed 1 base, with 3 bases lying between them. CDR3 loop: CASSLARNTEAFF. The CDR3 nucleotides are TGTGCCAGCAGCTTAGCACGGAACACTGAAGCTTTCTTT.

V is TRBV2 and J is TRBJ2-7, with 9 bases that match TRBD1. CDR1 SNHLY and CDR2 FYNNEI come from the germline V gene. J was trimmed by 3 bases and V by 7 bases; bases with no gene match: 4. This CDR3 is 13 amino acids long. CDR3 sequence (DNA): TGTGCCAGCAATGGACAGGGGAACTACGAGCAGTACTTC. Its translation: CASNGQGNYEQYF.

V and J are TRBV9 and TRBJ1-2; possibly TRBD1 for D (5 bases). The germline gives CDR1 SGDLS, CDR2 YYNGEE. The CDR3 consists of 14 residues. Trimming left V 0 bases short and J 8 bases short, with 14 bases between. The CDR3 DNA reads as TGTGCCAGCAGCGTAGATCAGGGTATAGAGGGCTACACCTTC. It translates to CASSVDQGIEGYTF.

The chain couples TRBV2 to TRBJ2-5, with D tentatively TRBD1 (5 bases). The ends were cut back, 4 bases at V and 2 bases at J, with 8 bases in the middle. The CDR3 sequence is 13 residues long. Looked up from germline, CDR1 is SNHLY and CDR2 is FYNNEI. CDR3 residues: CASSVDKQETQYF. CDR3 nucleotide sequence: TGTGCCAGCAGTGTGGACAAACAAGAGACCCAGTACTTC.

The V and J genes are TRBV2 and TRBJ1-2; tentatively, D is TRBD1 (5 bases). The CDR3 is 14 amino acids. V shed 6 bases and J shed 6 bases, with 17 bases lying between them. Germline V gene sequence: CDR1 SNHLY, CDR2 FYNNEI. The CDR3 bases are TGTGCCAGCAGGGGTGGGACCTATCGACATGGCTACACCTTC. This translates into CASRGGTYRHGYTF. Complete variable domain (other parts from reference TRBV2 and TRBJ1-2): EPEVTQTPSHQVTQMGQEVILRCVPISNHLYFYWYRQILGQKVEFLVSFYNNEISEKSEIFDDQFSVERPDGSNFTLKIRSTKLEDSAMYFCASRGGTYRHGYTFGSGTRLTVV.

The genes are TRBV19 and TRBJ2-1; 10 bases are shared with TRBD2. From germline, CDR1 is LNHDA and CDR2 SQIVND (reference sequence). This CDR3 comprises 17 residues. V dropped 9 bases and J dropped 6; count of bases not matched to a gene: 17. CDR3 amino acids: CASRERGGARGINEQFF. Here the CDR3 DNA reads TGTGCCAGCCGGGAGCGGGGGGGCGCAAGGGGAATCAATGAGCAGTTCTTC.

The V call is TRBV5-4, the J call TRBJ2-1; 9 nucleotides agree with TRBD1. Germline CDR1 is SGHNT and CDR2 is YYREEE (reference sequence). The CDR3 consists of 13 residues. Germline trimming cut 4 bases from V and 8 bases from J; bases unmatched to any gene: 4. CDR3 in DNA: TGTGCCAGCAGCGGGGGACAGGGTGATGAGCAGTTCTTC. Translating gives CASSGGQGDEQFF.

The gene calls are TRBV7-3 and TRBJ2-2, with D unclear. The CDR3 extends over 13 amino acids. CDR1 is SGHTA and CDR2 is FQGTGA in the germline V gene. V was trimmed by 5 bases and J by 5 bases, leaving 9 bases between them. The CDR3 spells CASSTYQTGELFF. The CDR3 DNA is TGTGCCAGCAGCACCTACCAGACCGGGGAGCTGTTTTTT. Variable domain in full (rest from reference TRBV7-3 and TRBJ2-2): GAGVSQTPSNKVTEKGKYVELRCDPISGHTALYWYRQSLGQGPEFLIYFQGTGAADDSGLPNDRFFAVRPEGSVSTLKIQRTERGDSAVYLCASSTYQTGELFFGEGSRLTVL.

This clone has only a few counts. The chain is built from TRBV19 and TRBJ2-3; TRBD1 matches 7 bases. The CDR3 runs to 14 residues. Per the germline V gene, CDR1 is LNHDA and CDR2 is SQIVND (reference sequence). J lost 5 bases, V lost 5 bases, and 7 bases had no gene match. The CDR3, as DNA: TGTGCCAGTAGTGTGACAGGGAAGGTAGATACGCAGTATTTT. It yields the protein CASSVTGKVDTQYF.